Listed here is a single TCR beta chain. Its cognate antigen is unknown. CDR1 and CDR2 (germline): SGDLS, YYNGEE. The CDR3 spans 17 residues. Trimming cost V 2 bases and J 4 bases; bases outside gene matches: 11. The source of the sample is a study of T cell responses to AZD1222 COVID-19 vaccine. Whole-study findings and limits: Reportedly, nearly half of unique spike TCRs recognized epitopes outside B.1.351/B.1.1.7 mutations. Only six people who got AZD1222 tested seropositive at baseline. Donors skewed white British and female; clonal diversity was possibly underestimated. Spike was spanned by vaccine-associated CD4 TCRs, which were dominant at 160-218 and 743-854.

Sequencing was performed with immunoSEQ multiplex PCR; in TCRdb, only in-frame clones are kept and a portion is missing. Of over 130,000 clones in the sample, roughly 92% were seen once. The sample was peripheral blood, taken on day 0 of AZD1222 vaccination. This TCR came from an adult in good health. J is TRBJ2-7 and V is TRBV9; 11 nucleotides agree with TRBD1. The CDR3, as DNA: TGTGCCAGCAGCGTTTCAATAGGGACAGGGGGGCTATACGAGCAGTACTTC. Amino acids: CASSVSIGTGGLYEQYF.